One and the same sample provided the 28 T cell receptor beta chains below, sequenced in a study of blood T cell repertoires in COVID-19. Assay used: immunoSEQ multiplex PCR; TCRdb lists only in-frame clones, some missing. Among 35,000 to 45,000 clones, about 91% were seen once, and the ten largest hold roughly 7.2%. Sequencing used peripheral blood. The receptor source for this set is a human donor in a cohort sampled during active COVID-19.

The gene calls are TRBV30 and TRBJ1-2, with a weak D call TRBD1 (5 bases). From germline, CDR1 is GTSNPN and CDR2 SVGIG (reference sequence). The germline V and J ends were trimmed by 3 bases and 5 bases, with 16 bases remaining between them. The CDR3 has 14 residues. For the CDR3, the DNA is TGTGCCTGGAGCCCCCCAGACAGACAATATGGCTACACCTTC. As protein: CAWSPPDRQYGYTF.

This rearrangement joins TRBV5-1 to TRBJ2-3; 7 bases line up with TRBD2. The CDR3 consists of 14 residues. The V segment lost 3 bases and the J segment 1 base; nucleotides outside the gene matches: 2. Germline V gene sequence: CDR1 SGHRS, CDR2 YFSETQ. CDR3 nucleotides: TGCGCCAGCAGCTCAACTAGCGGCACAGATACGCAGTATTTT. Protein sequence: CASSSTSGTDTQYF.

V gene TRBV19 combines with J gene TRBJ2-5; the match to TRBD2 covers 9 bases. This CDR3 contains 15 residues. CDR1 is LNHDA and CDR2 is SQIVND in the germline V gene (reference sequence). J gave up 2 bases and V 4 bases, and 5 bases lay outside the gene matches. The chain's CDR3 is CASSTHAGGQETQYF. CDR3 bases: TGTGCCAGTAGTACGCACGCGGGGGGGCAAGAGACCCAGTACTTC.

This clone was detected only once. The genes are TRBV5-1 and TRBJ2-1, with 8 nucleotides matching TRBD2. V lost 6 bases and J lost 6; bases outside the gene matches: 11. Per germline, CDR1 SGHRS and CDR2 YFSETQ. The CDR3 has 15 residues. The CDR3: CASTKQDGRANEQFF. CDR3 in DNA: TGCGCCAGCACCAAACAGGACGGGAGGGCCAATGAGCAGTTCTTC.

This clone was observed a single time. The V call is TRBV30, the J call TRBJ2-2; 10 bases are a match to TRBD2. V dropped 0 bases and J dropped 6; count of bases not matched to a gene: 4. CDR1 is GTSNPN and CDR2 is SVGIG in the germline V gene (reference sequence). There are 15 residues in the CDR3. The CDR3 region is CAWSVAGGSSGELFF. The CDR3 nucleotides are TGTGCCTGGAGTGTAGCGGGAGGGTCGTCCGGGGAGCTGTTTTTT.

The chain employs TRBV4-1 and TRBJ2-5, with 10 bases identical to TRBD2. In germline, CDR1 is MGHRA, CDR2 YSYEKL. The CDR3 covers 19 residues. Trimming cost V 2 bases and J 2 bases; bases outside gene matches: 14. The CDR3 DNA is TGCGCCAGCAGCCAATTCCAGGGGAGGGCTAGCGGGGGACAAGAGACCCAGTACTTC. Protein: CASSQFQGRASGGQETQYF.

The chain links TRBV6-2 or TRBV6-3 to TRBJ2-3; 7 bases map to TRBD2. The CDR3 is 17 amino acids. Germline-derived CDR1 and CDR2 are MNHEY and SVGEGT. V lost 1 base, J lost 0 bases, and 7 bases stayed unmatched. The CDR3: CASSYYSGAGSTDTQYF. CDR3 nucleotide sequence: TGTGCCAGCAGTTACTATTCCGGAGCGGGAAGCACAGATACGCAGTATTTT.

V is TRBV9 and J is TRBJ1-1; 10 bases line up with TRBD1. Trimming took 3 bases from V and 1 from J; bases not matched to a gene: 3. Germline lookup yields CDR1 SGDLS and CDR2 YYNGEE. CDR3 length: 15 amino acids. The CDR3 protein is CASSDRQGANTEAFF. Here the CDR3 DNA reads TGTGCCAGCAGCGACCGACAGGGGGCGAACACTGAAGCTTTCTTT.

The J gene is TRBJ2-1, the V gene TRBV27, with 7 bases lining up with TRBD2. V shed 8 bases, J shed 5 bases, and the junction held 15 bases outside the gene matches. CDR3 size: 16 residues. CDR1 is MNHEY and CDR2 is SMNVEV in the germline V gene (reference sequence). The CDR3 is CASSPHYLRENNEQFF. In DNA form, the CDR3 reads TGTGCCAGCTCCCCCCACTACTTGCGGGAGAACAATGAGCAGTTCTTC.

This clone was seen just once. The rearrangement uses TRBV6-1 and TRBJ2-4, with D possibly being TRBD1 (5 bases). The V end was cut by 2 bases, the J end by 16 bases, with 21 bases between. The CDR3 has 14 amino acids. Germline CDR1 and CDR2: MNHNS and SASEGT. This chain's CDR3 is CASSEFSDSPHFYF. CDR3 coding DNA: TGTGCCAGCAGTGAATTTTCTGACAGCCCCCACTTTTACTTC.

J is TRBJ1-1 and V is TRBV5-6; D may be TRBD1 (5 bases). V gave up 2 bases and J gave up 7 bases, with 12 bases separating them. The germline V gene has CDR1 SGHDT and CDR2 YYEEEE. The CDR3 spans 13 residues. CDR3 sequence: CASSFPDRYEAFF. The CDR3 DNA follows: TGTGCCAGCAGCTTTCCCGACAGATATGAAGCTTTCTTT.

V gene TRBV28 combines with J gene TRBJ1-4, with D possibly TRBD1 on 5 matching bases. V dropped 2 bases and J dropped 8 bases, with 18 bases sitting between them. The CDR3 extends over 16 amino acids. Germline V lookup: CDR1 MDHEN, CDR2 SYDVKM. CDR3 DNA: TGTGCCAGCAGTTTAATGGGTCAGGGCTGGCAGGAAAAACTGTTTTTT. Encoded protein: CASSLMGQGWQEKLFF.

This clone was found once. V is TRBV28 and J is TRBJ2-5; D not resolved. Trimming took 6 bases from V and 2 from J, leaving 10 bases between them. Germline values: CDR1 MDHEN, CDR2 SYDVKM. The CDR3 length is 13 residues. CDR3 loop: CASSPPGQETQYF. The CDR3 nucleotides are TGTGCCAGCAGCCCCCCGGGTCAAGAGACCCAGTACTTC.

This clone was detected a few times. This chain uses TRBV7-9 with TRBJ1-2; possible D gene TRBD1, 5 bases. The V gene's germline CDR1 is SEHNR and CDR2 FQNEAQ (reference sequence). The CDR3 spans 15 residues. Trimming stripped 1 base from V and 3 bases from J, with 12 bases between. CDR3 region: CASSLVVSGHYGYTF. In nucleotides, the CDR3 is TGTGCCAGCAGCTTAGTAGTCTCAGGGCACTATGGCTACACCTTC.

The chain couples TRBV7-6 to TRBJ2-2; weak D call: TRBD1 (6 bases). CDR3 length equals 15 residues. V was clipped by 3 bases and J by 6 bases, with 14 bases between them. In germline, CDR1 is SGHVS, CDR2 FNYEAQ. The CDR3 region is CASSFSSQGSGELFF. As DNA, the CDR3 is TGTGCCAGCAGCTTTTCGTCCCAGGGGTCCGGGGAGCTGTTTTTT.

This clone is medium-sized (0.01 to 0.1%) within its sample. The V call is TRBV3-1 (or the pseudogene TRBV3-2), the J call TRBJ1-5; the D is unclear. Germline CDR1 is LGHDT and CDR2 is YNNKEL (reference sequence). The CDR3 contains 15 residues. V lost 0 bases and J lost 6, with 12 bases in between. CDR3 nucleotide sequence: TGTGCCAGCAGCCAAGATAACAGTGTAAGTCAGCCCCAGCATTTT. Amino acid sequence: CASSQDNSVSQPQHF.

This clone was seen only a few times. The chain employs TRBV5-4 and TRBJ2-7; 9 nucleotides align to TRBD1. This CDR3 has 13 residues. Germline V gene sequence: CDR1 SGHNT, CDR2 YYREEE (reference sequence). The ends lost 6 bases at V and 6 bases at J; junction bases unmatched: 7. DNA of the CDR3: TGTGCCAGCACCAGGGACAGGGCCCTCGAGCAGTACTTC. It encodes CASTRDRALEQYF.

The rearrangement joins TRBV2 to TRBJ1-6; D is undetermined. CDR1 is SNHLY, CDR2 FYNNEI, per germline. This CDR3 has 16 residues. Trimming removed 4 bases at V and 0 bases at J, with 10 bases between. DNA of the CDR3: TGTGCCAGCAGTGCCCCAGTCAGCTCCTATAATTCACCCCTCCACTTT. Amino acid sequence: CASSAPVSSYNSPLHF.

The V gene is TRBV28, the J gene TRBJ2-3; TRBD2 matches 9 bases. After removal of 2 bases from V and 2 bases from J, the junction contained 2 bases not matched to a gene. Germline V gene data show CDR1 as MDHEN and CDR2 as SYDVKM. The CDR3 extends over 15 amino acids. The CDR3 spells CASSLLAGSTDTQYF. Written as DNA, the CDR3 is TGTGCCAGCAGTTTACTAGCGGGATCCACAGATACGCAGTATTTT.

V gene TRBV19 combines with J gene TRBJ1-2; the D gene is possibly TRBD1 (6 bases). From germline, CDR1 is LNHDA and CDR2 SQIVND (reference sequence). The CDR3 runs 11 residues. V lost 9 bases to trimming and J lost 7 bases, with 12 bases between them. This CDR3 reads CASRGGAGYTF. The CDR3 DNA sequence: TGTGCCAGCAGAGGGGGAGCTGGCTACACCTTC.

The chain carries TRBV20-1 and TRBJ2-5, with no clear D. CDR1 is DFQATT, CDR2 SNEGSKA, per germline (reference sequence). This CDR3 has 12 residues. V was clipped by 3 bases and J by 1 base, with 6 bases between them. CDR3 loop: CSASPSQETQYF. The CDR3 DNA is TGCAGTGCTAGTCCCAGCCAAGAGACCCAGTACTTC.

This clone was seen once. CDR3 region: CASLGLAGGHNEQFF. DNA of the CDR3: TGTGCCAGCTTGGGACTAGCGGGAGGGCACAATGAGCAGTTCTTC. This rearrangement joins TRBV2 to TRBJ2-1, with TRBD2 matching over 16 bases. This CDR3 is 15 amino acids long. Germline V gives CDR1 SNHLY, CDR2 FYNNEI. J lost 5 bases, V lost 8 bases, and 3 bases had no gene match. Combining the CDR3 with reference TRBV2 and TRBJ2-1 gives the whole variable domain EPEVTQTPSHQVTQMGQEVILRCVPISNHLYFYWYRQILGQKVEFLVSFYNNEISEKSEIFDDQFSVERPDGSNFTLKIRSTKLEDSAMYFCASLGLAGGHNEQFFGPGTRLTVL.

This chain joins TRBV28 and TRBJ1-2, with unresolved D. V was cut by 5 bases and J by 4 bases, with 5 bases left in between. CDR1 and CDR2 from the germline V gene are MDHEN and SYDVKM. The CDR3 length is 11 residues. The CDR3 loop reads CASSRGYGYTF. DNA of the CDR3: TGTGCCAGCAGTCGGGGCTATGGCTACACCTTC.

V is TRBV5-4 and J is TRBJ2-1; the match to TRBD2 covers 9 bases. The CDR3 loop spans 15 amino acids. Germline V gene lookup returns CDR1 SGHNT and CDR2 YYREEE (reference sequence). V gave up 0 bases and J gave up 9 bases; unmatched junction bases: 7. CDR3 sequence reads: CASSLGREGRIEQFF. CDR3 bases: TGTGCCAGCAGCTTGGGGCGGGAGGGCCGGATTGAGCAGTTCTTC.

This chain's CDR3 is CASSQGEGAVREQFF. DNA of the CDR3: TGTGCCAGCAGCCAGGGCGAAGGGGCAGTCCGTGAGCAGTTCTTC. The J gene is TRBJ2-1, the V gene TRBV4-2, with TRBD1 as a possible D gene (5 bases). This CDR3 region has 15 residues. V lost 3 bases and J lost 9, with 18 bases in between. Germline V gene sequence: CDR1 LGHNA, CDR2 YNFKEQ.

The gene calls are TRBV2 and TRBJ2-1; TRBD1 matches 9 bases. Per the germline V gene, CDR1 is SNHLY and CDR2 is FYNNEI. Losses at the gene ends were 6 bases for V and 9 bases for J; bases not matched to a gene: 6. This CDR3 is 13 amino acids long. CDR3: CASSWTGASEQFF. The CDR3 coding sequence is TGTGCCAGCAGCTGGACAGGGGCGAGTGAGCAGTTCTTC.

This chain links TRBV15 with TRBJ2-7; 8 positions match TRBD1. V trimming: 0 bases; J trimming: 5 bases; junction bases outside the gene matches: 3. The CDR3 loop spans 14 amino acids. Germline V lookup: CDR1 LNHNV, CDR2 YYDKDF (reference sequence). The CDR3 region has the DNA TGTGCCACCAGCAGAGATCAGGGGGCTAACGAGCAGTACTTC. Protein product: CATSRDQGANEQYF.

In nucleotides, the CDR3 is TGTGCCAGCAGTTACAGTCCCCTAGCGGTGCAGTTCTTC. The encoded protein is CASSYSPLAVQFF. V and J are TRBV6-2 or TRBV6-3 and TRBJ2-1, with 7 bases matching TRBD2. The germline V gene has CDR1 MNHEY and CDR2 SVGEGT. Losses at the gene ends were 2 bases for V and 12 bases for J; bases not matched to a gene: 7. The CDR3 sequence is 13 residues long.